Below, 6 T cell receptor beta chains from the same sample are listed, as sequenced in a study of T cell clones after liver transplantation. Generated by immunoSEQ multiplex PCR, the TCRdb table keeps only in-frame clones and is missing some. This table holds 45,000 to 60,000 clones, about four fifths found once. This specimen consisted of CD4+ T cells from blood, obtained before liver transplant. The receptors originated from a human donor who received a liver transplant.

This clone was seen just once. The J gene is TRBJ1-3, the V gene TRBV25-1; the D gene is possibly TRBD1 (6 bases). Germline V gene lookup returns CDR1 MGHDK and CDR2 SYGVNS. With 7 bases removed from V and 1 base from J, the gap between germline ends came to 11 bases. The CDR3 is 14 residues long. In DNA, the CDR3 is TGTGCCAGCACCGAAGGGGGTTCTGGAAACACCATATATTTT. Protein product: CASTEGGSGNTIYF. Combining the CDR3 with reference TRBV25-1 and TRBJ1-3 gives the whole variable domain EADIYQTPRYLVIGTGKKITLECSQTMGHDKMYWYQQDPGMELHLIHYSYGVNSTEKGDLSSESTVSRIRTEHFPLTLESARPSHTSQYLCASTEGGSGNTIYFGEGSWLTVV.

The chain is built from TRBV19 and TRBJ1-5; D may be TRBD1 (6 bases). CDR1 LNHDA and CDR2 SQIVND come from the germline V gene (reference sequence). This CDR3 has 14 amino acids. Trimming removed 10 bases at V and 9 bases at J, with 22 bases between. The DNA for the CDR3 is TGTGCCACACAGGGAACCTGGGGGGTACGGCCCCAGCATTTT. Its protein is CATQGTWGVRPQHF.

V gene TRBV5-1 combines with J gene TRBJ2-5; maybe TRBD2 (6 bases). V was clipped by 0 bases and J by 4 bases, with 13 bases between them. The CDR3 covers 15 residues. CDR1 SGHRS and CDR2 YFSETQ come from the germline V gene. CDR3 in DNA: TGCGCCAGCAGCTTGGCCGGGGTGGGAGGAGAGACCCAGTACTTC. This translates into CASSLAGVGGETQYF.

The chain employs TRBV2 and TRBJ2-3; 12 positions agree with TRBD2. In germline, CDR1 is SNHLY, CDR2 FYNNEI. The CDR3 sequence is 16 residues long. With V trimmed by 6 bases and J by 6 bases, 10 bases remained unmatched. The CDR3 nucleotides are TGTGCCAGCAGATCGGGACTAGCGGGCCGCGGGGATACGCAGTATTTT. Translated, it gives CASRSGLAGRGDTQYF.

The chain uses TRBV28 and TRBJ1-2; D is unresolved. Trimming pared 4 bases from V and 4 bases from J, leaving 16 bases between. Germline values: CDR1 MDHEN, CDR2 SYDVKM. There are 15 residues in the CDR3. CDR3 nucleotides: TGTGCCAGCAGTTCCTCGGATGCCGTCGGCTATGGCTACACCTTC. This gives the protein CASSSSDAVGYGYTF.

The CDR3 DNA reads TGTGCCAGCAGTTTCAGGGGACAGCTCGGAAACACCATATATTTT. Its protein product is CASSFRGQLGNTIYF. The chain combines TRBV28 with TRBJ1-3, with TRBD1 identical over 7 bases. The CDR3 totals 15 residues. The J segment lost 4 bases and the V segment lost 3 bases, leaving 6 bases of the junction unmatched. Germline V gene sequence: CDR1 MDHEN, CDR2 SYDVKM.